This TCR beta chain was observed in a study of Ad26.COV2.S vaccination and SARS-CoV-2 variants. Across the study: Vaccine-arm donor from the placebo-controlled COV1001 Ad26.COV2.S trial. Into the muscle, Ad26.COV2.S was dosed once or twice, 56 days apart.

Clones were sequenced by immunoSEQ multiplex PCR, and TCRdb holds only the in-frame ones, with some missing. Counted here are roughly 700,000 clones, about 89% occurring once; the ten biggest clones make up around 1.5%. Treatment in this sample: around 19 received Ad26.COV2.S at low or high dose, single or two shots; 5 received placebo; per-sample allocation not given. Sample collection was performed on day 63 after the first vaccine or placebo injection. Germline lookup yields CDR1 LGHDT and CDR2 YNNKEL (reference sequence). The CDR3 totals 16 residues. J was trimmed by 2 bases and V by 6 bases; bases with no gene match: 9.

The rearrangement joins TRBV3-1 (or the pseudogene TRBV3-2) to TRBJ2-3; 9 nucleotides align to TRBD2. The receptor was isolated from a person between 18 and 60 years old who received the Ad26.COV2.S COVID-19 vaccine or a placebo. The sample here was peripheral blood, taken in a trial of Ad26.COV2.S vaccine versus placebo. This chain's CDR3 is CASRGQTSGNTDTQYF. The CDR3 nucleotides read TGTGCCAGCAGGGGACAGACTAGCGGCAACACAGATACGCAGTATTTT.